The 22 T cell receptor beta chains presented below share a single source sample, sequenced in a study of T cell repertoires in cytomegalovirus infection. In TCRdb, the reads were re-called with MiXCR into one record per CDR3 protein. The repertoire holds 900,000 to 950,000 distinct CDR3 sequences, with 31% as singletons. No antigen has been identified for these receptors. The sample in question was cultured CD8+ T cells from PBMCs, obtained from culture after CMV antigen stimulation. Source of these receptors: a human donor in good health (CMV status not recorded). Some clones in this sample may be carry-over from other donors' samples.

The chain links TRBV9 to TRBJ2-1; D is perhaps TRBD2 (6 bases). This CDR3 is built from 15 residues. Germline CDR1 is SGDLS and CDR2 is YYNGEE. Trimming stripped 4 bases from V and 3 bases from J, with 14 bases between. CDR3 in amino acids: CASSQEGSVYNEQFF. In nucleotides, the CDR3 is TGTGCCAGCAGCCAGGAGGGGTCAGTCTACAATGAGCAGTTCTTC.

This clonotype has more than one count but fewer than ten. V usage is TRBV14 and J usage is TRBJ2-3; D gene unclear. Germline CDR1 reads SGHDN; CDR2 reads FVKESK. The ends were cut back, 4 bases at V and 2 bases at J, with 10 bases in the middle. The CDR3 sequence is 14 residues long. The CDR3 loop reads CASSLAHLTDTQYF. The CDR3 nucleotides read TGTGCCAGCAGCCTAGCTCACCTCACAGATACGCAGTATTTT.

V and J are TRBV7-9 and TRBJ2-5, with a tentative D call TRBD2 (6 bases). V was trimmed by 4 bases and J by 1 base, leaving 13 bases between them. Per germline, CDR1 SEHNR and CDR2 FQNEAQ (reference sequence). The CDR3 has 15 residues. The CDR3 DNA is TGTGCCAGCAGCTCGGTGACTAGAAGCCAAGAGACCCAGTACTTC. The encoded protein is CASSSVTRSQETQYF.

This chain uses TRBV12-3 or TRBV12-4 with TRBJ2-1; TRBD2 matches at 9 bases. The CDR3 runs 15 residues. The trim removed 5 bases at V and 4 bases at J, leaving 6 bases unmatched. CDR3 nucleotide sequence: TGTGCCAGCAGTACCCTAGCGGGGATATACAATGAGCAGTTCTTC. Encoded protein: CASSTLAGIYNEQFF.

This clonotype was observed a handful of times. The chain combines TRBV10-3 with TRBJ2-3; D ambiguous. The CDR3 sequence is 16 residues long. Trimming shortened V by 0 bases and J by 5 bases, and 15 bases separated the two germline ends. Germline V gene sequence: CDR1 ENHRY, CDR2 SYGVKD. DNA of the CDR3: TGTGCCATCAGTGAGTCGAACCAGCCGGTGGAAGATACGCAGTATTTT. This sequence encodes CAISESNQPVEDTQYF.

Comments on this clonotype: A read error may account for a junction end that differs from germline. The genes are TRBV7-6 and TRBJ2-3; 8 nucleotides match TRBD2. From germline, CDR1 is SGHVS and CDR2 FNYEAQ. The CDR3 is 16 amino acids. The CDR3 DNA reads as TGTGCTAGCAGCCCCGGGGGGGCCGGTGGCCCAGATACGCAGTATTTT. This encodes CASSPGGAGGPDTQYF.

This clonotype was counted at least ten times. The V call is TRBV7-9, the J call TRBJ2-5; TRBD1 aligns across 7 bases. Losses at the gene ends were 5 bases for V and 2 bases for J; bases not matched to a gene: 11. Germline V CDR1 and CDR2: SEHNR, FQNEAQ (reference sequence). The CDR3 covers 16 residues. The CDR3 loop reads CASSPPGQLSQETQYF. CDR3 in DNA: TGTGCCAGCAGCCCGCCGGGACAGCTCTCTCAAGAGACCCAGTACTTC.

This clonotype was seen at least ten times. The genes are TRBV19 and TRBJ2-1, with 7 bases identical to TRBD1. This CDR3 region has 17 residues. V dropped 5 bases and J dropped 6; count of bases not matched to a gene: 16. Germline V gene sequence: CDR1 LNHDA, CDR2 SQIVND (reference sequence). CDR3 in amino acids: CASSGLTGTSSSNEQFF. In DNA, the CDR3 is TGTGCCAGTAGTGGACTGACAGGGACCTCCTCATCCAATGAGCAGTTCTTC.

This clonotype was recorded only once. A read error is possible here, since a much larger clone lies one base away. This rearrangement joins TRBV7-8 to TRBJ2-1; 11 nucleotides line up with TRBD2. The CDR3 is made up of 18 amino acids. CDR1 SGHVS and CDR2 FQNEAQ come from the germline V gene. J gave up 6 bases and V 3 bases, and 13 bases lay outside the gene matches. The CDR3 nucleotides read TGTGCCAGCAGCTTTACGCCCATTAGCGGGGGGGGATCCAATGAGCAGTTCTTC. Its translation: CASSFTPISGGGSNEQFF.

A few counts support this clonotype. V is TRBV6-2 or TRBV6-3 and J is TRBJ2-2; TRBD1 matches 10 bases. J lost 3 bases, V lost 4 bases, and 8 bases had no gene match. Germline V gene lookup returns CDR1 MNHEY and CDR2 SVGEGT. CDR3 size: 17 residues. This chain's CDR3 is CASSSHDRGRDTGELFF. The CDR3 region has the DNA TGTGCCAGCAGTTCCCACGACAGGGGGCGAGACACCGGGGAGCTGTTTTTT.

The V and J genes are TRBV13 and TRBJ2-7, with TRBD1 identical over 11 bases. V was pared by 5 bases and J by 2 bases, with 5 bases of the junction left unmatched. The CDR3 spans 15 residues. From germline, CDR1 is PRHDT and CDR2 FYEKMQ (reference sequence). In DNA, the CDR3 is TGTGCCAGCAGCACCGGACAGGGGGCTACCTACGAGCAGTACGTC. Its protein product is CASSTGQGATYEQYV.

V is TRBV7-6 and J is TRBJ1-1; perhaps TRBD1 as D (6 bases). The CDR3 is 19 amino acids. Germline values: CDR1 SGHVS, CDR2 FNYEAQ. Trimming shortened V by 5 bases and J by 0 bases, and 25 bases separated the two germline ends. The CDR3 is CASSANRALAGDLNTEAFF. The CDR3 region has the DNA TGTGCCAGCAGCGCCAACAGGGCCTTAGCCGGAGACCTGAACACTGAAGCTTTCTTT. The full variable domain, rest sourced from reference TRBV7-6 and TRBJ1-1, is GAGVSQSPRYKVTKRGQDVALRCDPISGHVSLYWYRQALGQGPEFLTYFNYEAQQDKSGLPNDRFSAERPEGSISTLTIQRTEQRDSAMYRCASSANRALAGDLNTEAFFGQGTRLTVV.

This clonotype showed up just a few times. The CDR3: CATRTDLNTEAFF. The CDR3 bases are TGTGCCACCAGGACAGACCTTAACACTGAAGCTTTCTTT. This sequence joins TRBV24-1 and TRBJ1-1, with D perhaps matching TRBD1 (5 bases). Trimming left V 7 bases short and J 2 bases short, with 10 bases between. Germline values: CDR1 KGHDR, CDR2 SFDVKD. CDR3 length: 13 residues.

This clonotype was seen only a few times. The chain uses TRBV5-4 and TRBJ2-7, with unresolved D. CDR1 is SGHNT, CDR2 YYREEE, per germline (reference sequence). V was cut by 6 bases and J by 2 bases, with 15 bases left in between. The CDR3 covers 14 residues. In nucleotides, the CDR3 is TGTGCCAGCACCATAGCAAGGGAACCCTACGAGCAGTACTTC. This gives the protein CASTIAREPYEQYF.

About this clonotype itself: At one boundary the junction diverges from the germline segment, which might be a read error. V is TRBV7-8 and J is TRBJ1-2; D is uncertain. Germline V CDR1 and CDR2: SGHVS, FQNEAQ. The CDR3 runs to 14 residues. The CDR3 sequence is CVSSLRRPMEGYTF. CDR3 bases: TGTGTCAGCAGCCTTAGGAGGCCGATGGAAGGCTACACCTTC. Using reference TRBV7-8 and TRBJ1-2 for the parts outside the CDR3, the full variable domain is GAGVSQSPRYKVAKRGQDVALRCDPISGHVSLFWYQQALGQGPEFLTYFQNEAQLDKSGLPSDRFFAERPEGSVSTLKIQRTQQEDSAVYLCVSSLRRPMEGYTFGSGTRLTVV.

V usage is TRBV10-3 and J usage is TRBJ2-7, with D perhaps given as TRBD1 or TRBD2 (5 bases each). Looked up from germline, CDR1 is ENHRY and CDR2 is SYGVKD. The CDR3 sequence is 13 residues long. V shed 6 bases and J shed 0 bases, with 9 bases lying between them. In DNA, the CDR3 is TGTGCCATCAGGGGACGGAGCTCCTACGAGCAGTACTTC. Translation gives CAIRGRSSYEQYF.

This clonotype turned up a few times. V and J are TRBV24-1 and TRBJ1-1; 7 bases align to TRBD1. CDR3 length: 12 residues. The germline V gene encodes CDR1 KGHDR and CDR2 SFDVKD. V lost 2 bases, J lost 8 bases, and 1 base stayed unmatched. Here the CDR3 reads CATSDSTGEAFF. The CDR3 nucleotides read TGTGCCACCAGTGATTCGACAGGGGAAGCTTTCTTT.

This sequence joins TRBV3-1 and TRBJ1-2, with D uncertain. There are 13 residues in the CDR3. V was cut by 4 bases and J by 3 bases, with 9 bases left in between. Germline V CDR1 and CDR2: LGHDT, YNNKEL (reference sequence). In DNA form, the CDR3 reads TGTGCCAGCAGCCTTAAAGATTACTATGGCTACACCTTC. Amino acid sequence: CASSLKDYYGYTF. The full variable domain, in which reference TRBV3-1 and TRBJ1-2 provide the parts outside the CDR3, is DTAVSQTPKYLVTQMGNDKSIKCEQNLGHDTMYWYKQDSKKFLKIMFSYNNKELIINETVPNRFSPKSPDKAHLNLHINSLELGDSAVYFCASSLKDYYGYTFGSGTRLTVV.

A note on this clonotype: Just one base apart from a much larger clone, this may be a read error. The rearrangement joins TRBV7-8 to TRBJ2-1; the D is unclear. The CDR3 has 14 amino acids. Germline V gives CDR1 SGHVS, CDR2 FQNEAQ. The CDR3 is CASSPGRLADERFF. DNA of the CDR3: TGTGCCAGCAGCCCCGGACGGTTGGCGGATGAGCGGTTCTTC.

This sequence joins TRBV6-8 and TRBJ2-7, with a tentative D call TRBD2 (5 bases). Germline CDR1 reads MNHGY; CDR2 reads SAAAGT. This CDR3 has 11 residues. The germline V and J ends were trimmed by 7 bases and 4 bases, with 8 bases remaining between them. CDR3 amino acids: CASIRGYEQYV. The CDR3 region has the DNA TGTGCCAGCATTCGGGGTTACGAGCAGTACGTC.

The V and J genes are TRBV12-3 or TRBV12-4 and TRBJ1-2; D gene ambiguous. V gave up 3 bases and J gave up 4 bases, with 9 bases separating them. This CDR3 is built from 13 residues. CDR3 coding DNA: TGTGCCAGCAGTTTCGGGTCAGCCTATGGCTACACCTTC. This sequence encodes CASSFGSAYGYTF.

The chain couples TRBV7-8 to TRBJ1-1, with D possibly matching TRBD1 (6 bases). From germline, CDR1 is SGHVS and CDR2 FQNEAQ. The V end lost 1 base, the J end lost 7 bases, and 13 bases lay between the germline ends. The CDR3 totals 14 residues. The CDR3 here is CASSLGGVGGEAFF. The CDR3 DNA reads TGTGCCAGCAGCTTAGGAGGGGTAGGGGGTGAAGCTTTCTTT.